This T cell receptor (beta chain) was identified during a study of T cell responses to AZD1222 COVID-19 vaccine. Sequencing was performed with immunoSEQ multiplex PCR; in TCRdb, only in-frame clones are kept and a portion is missing. The table has about 150,000 clones, roughly 90% seen once. As for this clone: Its antigen is unidentified.

Study-wide findings and caveats: Mapped onto spike, vaccine-associated CD4 TCRs spanned it and were dominant at 160-218 and 743-854. Reports indicate that nearly half of spike-specific TCRs are directed at unmutated variant regions. The donors showed a predominance of white British ancestry and of females, with possible underestimation of clonal diversity.

The CDR3 has 15 amino acids. V lost 4 bases, J lost 2 bases, and 13 bases lay in between. The V gene's germline CDR1 is SGHRS and CDR2 YFSETQ. This clonotype was obtained from an adult in good health. V gene TRBV5-1 combines with J gene TRBJ2-1; tentatively, D is TRBD1 (6 bases). The sample here was peripheral blood, taken on day 0 of MenACWY control vaccination. The DNA for the CDR3 is TGCGCCAGCAGCCAGCCCAGGGGCACCTACAATGAGCAGTTCTTC. Amino acid sequence: CASSQPRGTYNEQFF. The complete variable domain, with remaining parts taken from reference TRBV5-1 and TRBJ2-1, reads KAGVTQTPRYLIKTRGQQVTLSCSPISGHRSVSWYQQTPGQGLQFLFEYFSETQRNKGNFPGRFSGRQFSNSRSEMNVSTLELGDSALYLCASSQPRGTYNEQFFGPGTRLTVL.